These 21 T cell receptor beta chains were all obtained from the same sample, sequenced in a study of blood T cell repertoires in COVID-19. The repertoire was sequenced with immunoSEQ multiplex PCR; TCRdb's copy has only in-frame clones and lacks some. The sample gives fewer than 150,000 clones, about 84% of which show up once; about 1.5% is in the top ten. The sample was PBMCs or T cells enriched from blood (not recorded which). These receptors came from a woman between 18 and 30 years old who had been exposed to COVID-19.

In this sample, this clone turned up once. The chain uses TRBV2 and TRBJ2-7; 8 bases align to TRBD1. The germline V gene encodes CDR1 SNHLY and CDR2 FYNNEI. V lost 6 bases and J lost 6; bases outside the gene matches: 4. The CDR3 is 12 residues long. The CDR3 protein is CASSWTGREQYF. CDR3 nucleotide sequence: TGTGCCAGCAGCTGGACAGGGCGCGAGCAGTACTTC.

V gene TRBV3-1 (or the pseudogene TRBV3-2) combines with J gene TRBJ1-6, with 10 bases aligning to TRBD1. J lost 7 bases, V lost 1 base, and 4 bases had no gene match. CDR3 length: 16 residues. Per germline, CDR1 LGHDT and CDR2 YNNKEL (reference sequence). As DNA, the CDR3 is TGTGCCAGCAGCCAAGGCCGGGACAGGGGAAATTCACCCCTCCACTTT. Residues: CASSQGRDRGNSPLHF.

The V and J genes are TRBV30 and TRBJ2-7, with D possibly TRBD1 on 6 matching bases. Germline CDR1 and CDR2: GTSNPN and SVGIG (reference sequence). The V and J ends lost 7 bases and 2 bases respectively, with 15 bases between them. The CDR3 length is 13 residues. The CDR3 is CASTRPGAYEQYF. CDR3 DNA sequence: TGTGCCTCCACGAGGCCAGGGGCCTACGAGCAGTACTTC.

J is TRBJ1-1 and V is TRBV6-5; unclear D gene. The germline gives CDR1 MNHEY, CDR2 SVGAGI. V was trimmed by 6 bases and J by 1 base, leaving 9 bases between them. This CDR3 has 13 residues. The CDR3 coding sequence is TGTGCCAGCAGGAGGGAGCAGAACACTGAAGCTTTCTTT. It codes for CASRREQNTEAFF.

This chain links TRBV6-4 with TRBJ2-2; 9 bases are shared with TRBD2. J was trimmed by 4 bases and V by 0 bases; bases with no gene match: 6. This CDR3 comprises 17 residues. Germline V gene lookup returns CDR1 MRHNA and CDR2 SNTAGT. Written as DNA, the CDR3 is TGTGCCAGCAGTGACTCGACTAGCGGCCCGGGCACCGGGGAGCTGTTTTTT. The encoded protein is CASSDSTSGPGTGELFF.

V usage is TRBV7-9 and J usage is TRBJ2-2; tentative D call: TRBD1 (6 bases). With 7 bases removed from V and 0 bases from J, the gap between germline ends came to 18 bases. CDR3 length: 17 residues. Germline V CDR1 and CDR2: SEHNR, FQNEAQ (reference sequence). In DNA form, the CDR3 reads TGTGCCAGCAACCGCGACAGGACGTTCGCGAACACCGGGGAGCTGTTTTTT. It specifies CASNRDRTFANTGELFF.

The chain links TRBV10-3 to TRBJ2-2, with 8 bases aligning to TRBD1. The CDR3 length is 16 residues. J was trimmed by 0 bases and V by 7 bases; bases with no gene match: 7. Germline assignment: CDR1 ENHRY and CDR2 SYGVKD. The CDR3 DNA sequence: TGTGCCATCACCGTCAGGGGGCCCGCGAACACCGGGGAGCTGTTTTTT. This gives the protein CAITVRGPANTGELFF.

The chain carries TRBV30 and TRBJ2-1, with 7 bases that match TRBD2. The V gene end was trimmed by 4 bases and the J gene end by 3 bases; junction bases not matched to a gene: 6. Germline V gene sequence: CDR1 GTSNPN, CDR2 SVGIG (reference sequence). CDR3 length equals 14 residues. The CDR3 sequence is CAWKLTGGYNEQFF. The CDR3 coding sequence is TGTGCCTGGAAGCTTACGGGAGGCTACAATGAGCAGTTCTTC.

The CDR3 nucleotides read TGTGCCAGCAGCCAAGAAGGGGGCCAAGAGACCCAGTACTTC. Protein product: CASSQEGGQETQYF. The rearrangement links TRBV4-2 to TRBJ2-5; TRBD1 might be the D (6 bases). The CDR3 has 14 residues. Per the germline V gene, CDR1 is LGHNA and CDR2 is YNFKEQ. V shed 0 bases and J shed 1 base, with 6 bases lying between them.

This chain's CDR3 is CSVGQVLGYTF. In nucleotides, the CDR3 is TGCAGCGTGGGACAGGTTTTAGGCTACACCTTC. The V call is TRBV29-1, the J call TRBJ1-2, with 8 bases that match TRBD1. V gave up 6 bases and J gave up 8 bases; unmatched junction bases: 5. This CDR3 has 11 amino acids. Germline V gene lookup returns CDR1 SQVTM and CDR2 ANQGSEA.

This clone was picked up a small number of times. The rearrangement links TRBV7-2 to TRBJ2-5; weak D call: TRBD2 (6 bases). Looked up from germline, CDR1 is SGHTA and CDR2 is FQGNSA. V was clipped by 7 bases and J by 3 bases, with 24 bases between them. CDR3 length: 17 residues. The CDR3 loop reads CASTQAHETRREETQYF. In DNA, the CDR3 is TGTGCCAGCACCCAGGCCCATGAGACTCGGAGGGAAGAGACCCAGTACTTC.

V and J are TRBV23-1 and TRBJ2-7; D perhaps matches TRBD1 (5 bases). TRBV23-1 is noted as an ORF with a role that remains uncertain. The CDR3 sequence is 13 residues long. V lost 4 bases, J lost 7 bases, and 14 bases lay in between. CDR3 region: CASSLKGRSEQYF. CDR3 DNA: TGCGCCAGCAGTCTGAAGGGGCGTTCGGAGCAGTACTTC.

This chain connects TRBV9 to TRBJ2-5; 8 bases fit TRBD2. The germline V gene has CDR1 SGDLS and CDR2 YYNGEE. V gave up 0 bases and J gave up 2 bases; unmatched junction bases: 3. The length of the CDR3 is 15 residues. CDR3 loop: CASSVASGGQETQYF. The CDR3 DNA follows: TGTGCCAGCAGCGTAGCTTCGGGGGGGCAAGAGACCCAGTACTTC. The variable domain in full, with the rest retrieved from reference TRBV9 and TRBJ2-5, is DSGVTQTPKHLITATGQRVTLRCSPRSGDLSVYWYQQSLDQGLQFLIQYYNGEERAKGNILERFSAQQFPDLHSELNLSSLELGDSALYFCASSVASGGQETQYFGPGTRLLVL.

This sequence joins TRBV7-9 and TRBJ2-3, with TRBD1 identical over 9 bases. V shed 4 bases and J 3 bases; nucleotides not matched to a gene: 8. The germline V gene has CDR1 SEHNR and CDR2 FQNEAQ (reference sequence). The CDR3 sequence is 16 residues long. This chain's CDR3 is CASSSGGQGSTDTQYF. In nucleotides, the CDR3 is TGTGCCAGCAGCTCCGGGGGACAGGGATCAACAGATACGCAGTATTTT.

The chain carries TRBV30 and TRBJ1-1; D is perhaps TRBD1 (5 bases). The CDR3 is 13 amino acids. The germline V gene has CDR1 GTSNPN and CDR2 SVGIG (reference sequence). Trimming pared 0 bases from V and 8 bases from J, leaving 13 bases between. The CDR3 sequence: CAWSVQQGKEAFF. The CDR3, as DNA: TGTGCCTGGAGTGTACAGCAGGGTAAGGAAGCTTTCTTT.

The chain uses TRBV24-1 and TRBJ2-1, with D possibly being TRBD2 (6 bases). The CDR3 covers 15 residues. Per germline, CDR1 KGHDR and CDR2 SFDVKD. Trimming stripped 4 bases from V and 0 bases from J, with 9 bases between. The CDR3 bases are TGTGCCACCAGTGAGCCGGGAGACTCCTACAATGAGCAGTTCTTC. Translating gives CATSEPGDSYNEQFF.

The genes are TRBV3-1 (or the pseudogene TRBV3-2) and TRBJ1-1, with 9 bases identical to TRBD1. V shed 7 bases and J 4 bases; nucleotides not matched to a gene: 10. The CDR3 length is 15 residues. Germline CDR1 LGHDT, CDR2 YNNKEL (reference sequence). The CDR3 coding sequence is TGTGCCAGCACCAACCGGGGACAGGGACCCACTGAAGCTTTCTTT. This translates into CASTNRGQGPTEAFF.

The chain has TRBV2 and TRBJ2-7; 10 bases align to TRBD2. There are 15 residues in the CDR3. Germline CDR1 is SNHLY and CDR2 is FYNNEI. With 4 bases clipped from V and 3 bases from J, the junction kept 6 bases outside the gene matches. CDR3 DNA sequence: TGTGCCAGCAGTGTTTGGCCTAGCGGGAGCTACGAGCAGTACTTC. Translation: CASSVWPSGSYEQYF. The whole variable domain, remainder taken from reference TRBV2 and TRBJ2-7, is EPEVTQTPSHQVTQMGQEVILRCVPISNHLYFYWYRQILGQKVEFLVSFYNNEISEKSEIFDDQFSVERPDGSNFTLKIRSTKLEDSAMYFCASSVWPSGSYEQYFGPGTRLTVT.

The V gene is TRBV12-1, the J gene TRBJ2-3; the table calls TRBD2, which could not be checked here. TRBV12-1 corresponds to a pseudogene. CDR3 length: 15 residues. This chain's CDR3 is CASSPGAGGTDTQYF. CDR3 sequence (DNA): TGTGCCAGCAGCCCGGGAGCGGGGGGGACAGATACGCAGTATTTT.

CDR3 amino acids: CASNPTSTLTDTQYF. DNA for the CDR3: TGTGCCAGCAACCCGACTAGCACCCTCACAGATACGCAGTATTTT. V usage is TRBV5-6 and J usage is TRBJ2-3, with 7 bases matching TRBD2. Trimming cost V 6 bases and J 2 bases; bases outside gene matches: 9. From germline, CDR1 is SGHDT and CDR2 YYEEEE. This CDR3 contains 15 residues.

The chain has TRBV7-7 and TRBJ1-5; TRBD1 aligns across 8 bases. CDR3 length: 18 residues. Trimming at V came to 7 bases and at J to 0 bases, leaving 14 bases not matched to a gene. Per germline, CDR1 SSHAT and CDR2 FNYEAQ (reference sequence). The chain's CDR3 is CASIVSGQDPYSNQPQHF. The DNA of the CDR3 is TGTGCCAGCATAGTCTCGGGACAGGATCCTTATAGCAATCAGCCCCAGCATTTT. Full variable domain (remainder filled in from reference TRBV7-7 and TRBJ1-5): GAGVSQSPRYKVTKRGQDVTLRCDPISSHATLYWYQQALGQGPEFLTYFNYEAQPDKSGLPSDRFSAERPEGSISTLTIQRTEQRDSAMYRCASIVSGQDPYSNQPQHFGDGTRLSIL.